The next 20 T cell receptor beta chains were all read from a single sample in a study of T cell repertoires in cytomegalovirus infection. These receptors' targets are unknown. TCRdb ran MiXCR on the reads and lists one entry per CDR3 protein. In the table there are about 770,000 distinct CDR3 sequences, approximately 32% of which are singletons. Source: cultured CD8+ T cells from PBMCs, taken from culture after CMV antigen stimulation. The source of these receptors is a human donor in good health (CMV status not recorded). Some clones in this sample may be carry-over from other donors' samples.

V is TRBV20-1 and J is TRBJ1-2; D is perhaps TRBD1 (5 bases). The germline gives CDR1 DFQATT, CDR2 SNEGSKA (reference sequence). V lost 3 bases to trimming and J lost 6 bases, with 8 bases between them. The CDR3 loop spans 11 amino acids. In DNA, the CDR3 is TGCAGTGCTAGTATAGGGGATGGCTACACCTTC. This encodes CSASIGDGYTF.

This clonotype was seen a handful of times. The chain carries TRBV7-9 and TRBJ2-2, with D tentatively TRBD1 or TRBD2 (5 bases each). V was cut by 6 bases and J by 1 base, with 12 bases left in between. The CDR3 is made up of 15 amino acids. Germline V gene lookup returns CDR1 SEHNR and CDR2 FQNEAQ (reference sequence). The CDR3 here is CASRTGTGNTGELFF. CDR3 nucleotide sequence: TGTGCCAGCAGAACCGGGACGGGGAACACCGGGGAGCTGTTTTTT.

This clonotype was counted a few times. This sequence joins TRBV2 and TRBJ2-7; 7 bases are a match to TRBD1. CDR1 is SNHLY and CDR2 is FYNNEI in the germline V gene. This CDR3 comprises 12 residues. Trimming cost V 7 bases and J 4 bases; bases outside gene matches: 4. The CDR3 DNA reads TGTGCCAGCATAGACAGGGTTTACGAGCAGTACGTC. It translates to CASIDRVYEQYV.

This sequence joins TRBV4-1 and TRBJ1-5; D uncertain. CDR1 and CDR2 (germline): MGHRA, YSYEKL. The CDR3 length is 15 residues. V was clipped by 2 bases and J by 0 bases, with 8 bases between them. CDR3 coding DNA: TGCGCCAGCAGCCAATTTTTAAATAGCAATCAGCCCCAGCATTTT. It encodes CASSQFLNSNQPQHF.

The CDR3 DNA reads TGCGCCAGCAGCCAAGCCCTCGGACAGGTAACAACTGAAGCTTTCTTT. It encodes CASSQALGQVTTEAFF. This chain joins TRBV4-1 and TRBJ1-1; 7 bases map to TRBD1. The germline CDR1 and CDR2 sequences are MGHRA and YSYEKL. With 1 base clipped from V and 5 bases from J, the junction kept 10 bases outside the gene matches. The length of the CDR3 is 16 residues.

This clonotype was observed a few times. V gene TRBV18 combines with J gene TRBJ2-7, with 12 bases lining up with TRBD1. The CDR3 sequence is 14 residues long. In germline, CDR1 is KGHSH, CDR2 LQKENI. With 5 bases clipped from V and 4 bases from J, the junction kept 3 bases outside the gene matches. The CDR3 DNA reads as TGTGCCAGCTCATGGGACAGGGGGCGTTACGAGCAGTACTTC. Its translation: CASSWDRGRYEQYF.

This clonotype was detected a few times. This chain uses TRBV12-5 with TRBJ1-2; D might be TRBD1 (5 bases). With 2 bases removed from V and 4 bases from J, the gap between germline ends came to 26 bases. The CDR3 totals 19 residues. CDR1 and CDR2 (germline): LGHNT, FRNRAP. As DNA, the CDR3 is TGTGCTAGTGGTTTGCCACCTATGGCCCGGGACCCCAGGTCCTATGGCTACACCTTC. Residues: CASGLPPMARDPRSYGYTF.

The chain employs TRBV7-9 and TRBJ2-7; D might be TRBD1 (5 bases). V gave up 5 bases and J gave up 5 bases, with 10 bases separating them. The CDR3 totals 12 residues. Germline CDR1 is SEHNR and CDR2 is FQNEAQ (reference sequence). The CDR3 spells CASSPKGHEQYF. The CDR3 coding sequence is TGTGCCAGCAGCCCAAAGGGGCACGAGCAGTACTTC. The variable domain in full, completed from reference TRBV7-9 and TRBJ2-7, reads DTGVSQNPRHKITKRGQNVTFRCDPISEHNRLYWYRQTLGQGPEFLTYFQNEAQLEKSRLLSDRFSAERPKGSFSTLEIQRTEQGDSAMYLCASSPKGHEQYFGPGTRLTVT.

CDR3 nucleotide sequence: TGCAGCGTTGAAGATCGAGGGGGACCCCTTTCTAACTATGGCTACACCTTC. Translated: CSVEDRGGPLSNYGYTF. The rearrangement uses TRBV29-1 and TRBJ1-2; D is perhaps TRBD1 (6 bases). Per germline, CDR1 SQVTM and CDR2 ANQGSEA. V lost 0 bases, J lost 0 bases, and 17 bases lay in between. CDR3 length: 17 amino acids.

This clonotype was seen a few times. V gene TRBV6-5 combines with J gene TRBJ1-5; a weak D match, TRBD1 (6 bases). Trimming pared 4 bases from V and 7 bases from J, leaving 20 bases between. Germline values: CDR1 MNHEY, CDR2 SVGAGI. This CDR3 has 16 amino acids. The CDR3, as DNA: TGTGCCAGCAGTTCTCAGGGGAGACCCCCCTGGCAGCCCCAGCATTTT. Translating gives CASSSQGRPPWQPQHF.

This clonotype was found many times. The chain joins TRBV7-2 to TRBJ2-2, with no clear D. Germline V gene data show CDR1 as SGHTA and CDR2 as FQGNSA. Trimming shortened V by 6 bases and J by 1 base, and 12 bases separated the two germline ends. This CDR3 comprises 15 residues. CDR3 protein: CASSLRLLNTGELFF. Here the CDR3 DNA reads TGTGCCAGCAGTCTGCGGCTATTGAACACCGGGGAGCTGTTTTTT.

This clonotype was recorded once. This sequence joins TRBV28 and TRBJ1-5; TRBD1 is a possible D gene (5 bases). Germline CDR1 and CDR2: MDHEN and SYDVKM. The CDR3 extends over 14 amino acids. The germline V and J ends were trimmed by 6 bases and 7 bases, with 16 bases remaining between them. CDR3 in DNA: TGTGCCAGCAGCTCTCAGGGCATTTTCCAGCCCCAGCATTTT. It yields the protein CASSSQGIFQPQHF.

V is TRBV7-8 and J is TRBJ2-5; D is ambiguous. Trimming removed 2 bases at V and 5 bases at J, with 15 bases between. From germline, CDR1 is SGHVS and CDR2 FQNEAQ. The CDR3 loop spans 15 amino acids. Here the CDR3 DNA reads TGTGCCAGCAGCTTAAGGAGAATGGCCCAGGAGACCCAGTACTTC. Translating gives CASSLRRMAQETQYF.

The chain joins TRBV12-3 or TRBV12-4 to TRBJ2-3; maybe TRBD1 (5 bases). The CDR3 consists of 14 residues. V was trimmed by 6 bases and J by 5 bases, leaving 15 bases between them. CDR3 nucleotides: TGTGCCAGCAGACAGGACCTCCCGGTAGATACGCAGTATTTT. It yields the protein CASRQDLPVDTQYF.

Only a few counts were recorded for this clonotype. The CDR3 spells CASSLGPSRSNQPQHF. Written as DNA, the CDR3 is TGTGCCAGCAGCTTAGGTCCTTCGCGGAGCAATCAGCCCCAGCATTTT. This chain connects TRBV7-8 to TRBJ1-5; unclear D gene. This CDR3 is 16 amino acids long. V was pared by 1 base and J by 1 base, with 11 bases between. Germline values: CDR1 SGHVS, CDR2 FQNEAQ.

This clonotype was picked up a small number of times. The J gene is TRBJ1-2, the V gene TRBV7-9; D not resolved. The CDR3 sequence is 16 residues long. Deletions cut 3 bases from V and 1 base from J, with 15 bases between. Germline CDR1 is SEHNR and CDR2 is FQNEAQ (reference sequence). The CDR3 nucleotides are TGTGCCAGCAGCTTCGAACAAGCCGAGCTTAACTATGGCTACACCTTC. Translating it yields CASSFEQAELNYGYTF.

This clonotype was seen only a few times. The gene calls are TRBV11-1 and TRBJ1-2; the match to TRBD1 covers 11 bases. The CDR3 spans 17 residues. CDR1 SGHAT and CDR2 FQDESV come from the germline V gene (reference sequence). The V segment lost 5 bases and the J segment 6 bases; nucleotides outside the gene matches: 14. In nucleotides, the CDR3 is TGTGCCAGCAGCACGACCCCGGGACAGGGGGTTGTTGATGGCTACACCTTC. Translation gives CASSTTPGQGVVDGYTF.

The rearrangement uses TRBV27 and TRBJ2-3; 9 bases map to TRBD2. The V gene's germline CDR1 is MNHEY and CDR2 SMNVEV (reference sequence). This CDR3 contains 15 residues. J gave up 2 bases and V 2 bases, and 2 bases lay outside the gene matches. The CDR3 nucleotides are TGTGCCAGCAGTTTAAAGCGGGGGGCCACAGATACGCAGTATTTT. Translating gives CASSLKRGATDTQYF.

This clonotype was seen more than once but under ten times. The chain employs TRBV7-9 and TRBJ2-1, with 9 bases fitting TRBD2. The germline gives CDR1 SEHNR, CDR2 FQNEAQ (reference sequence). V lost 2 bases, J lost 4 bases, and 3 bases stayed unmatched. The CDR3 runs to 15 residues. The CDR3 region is CASSLKAGGYNEQFF. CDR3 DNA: TGTGCCAGCAGCTTAAAAGCGGGGGGATACAATGAGCAGTTCTTC.

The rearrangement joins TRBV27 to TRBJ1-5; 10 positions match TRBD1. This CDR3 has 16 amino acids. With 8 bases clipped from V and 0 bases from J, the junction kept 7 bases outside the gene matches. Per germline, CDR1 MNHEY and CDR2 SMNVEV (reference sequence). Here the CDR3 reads CASGGQGVYSNQPQHF. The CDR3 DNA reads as TGTGCCAGCGGAGGACAGGGGGTCTATAGCAATCAGCCCCAGCATTTT.